These 2 T cell receptor beta chains came from one sample sequenced in a study of control samples from healthy donors and cancer patients. Method: immunoSEQ multiplex PCR; TCRdb's copy keeps in-frame clones and lacks some. The top ten clones hold roughly 1.5% of a sample with about 180,000 clones, approximately 92% of them seen once. The sequenced material came from blood. These receptors originate from a man between 25 and 39 years old in good health.

This chain links TRBV7-2 with TRBJ2-7; the D is unclear. From germline, CDR1 is SGHTA and CDR2 FQGNSA. This CDR3 region has 13 residues. Trimming left V 1 base short and J 6 bases short, with 10 bases between. Here the CDR3 reads CASSLVALGEQYF. The DNA for the CDR3 is TGTGCCAGCAGCTTAGTTGCTCTGGGCGAGCAGTACTTC.

The chain combines TRBV29-1 with TRBJ2-3, with D perhaps matching TRBD2 (6 bases). Germline loops: CDR1 SQVTM, CDR2 ANQGSEA. The CDR3 consists of 14 residues. The V end lost 0 bases, the J end lost 4 bases, and 11 bases lay between the germline ends. DNA of the CDR3: TGCAGCGTTGAAGACCGGAGGGGAGCAGATACGCAGTATTTT. Its protein product is CSVEDRRGADTQYF.